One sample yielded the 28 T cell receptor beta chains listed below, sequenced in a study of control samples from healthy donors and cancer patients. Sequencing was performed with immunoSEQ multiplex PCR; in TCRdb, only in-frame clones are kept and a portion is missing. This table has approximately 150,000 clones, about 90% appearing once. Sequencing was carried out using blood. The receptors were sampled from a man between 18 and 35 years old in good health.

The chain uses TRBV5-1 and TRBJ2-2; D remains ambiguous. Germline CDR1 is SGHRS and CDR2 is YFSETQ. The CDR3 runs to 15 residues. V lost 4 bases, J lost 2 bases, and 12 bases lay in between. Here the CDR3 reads CASSLGRQNTGELFF. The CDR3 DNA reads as TGCGCCAGCAGCCTAGGACGGCAAAACACCGGGGAGCTGTTTTTT.

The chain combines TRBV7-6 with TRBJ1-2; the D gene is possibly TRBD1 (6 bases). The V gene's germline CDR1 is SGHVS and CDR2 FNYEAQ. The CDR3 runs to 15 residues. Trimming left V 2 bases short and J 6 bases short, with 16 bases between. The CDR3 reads CASSLSAGTRDGYTF. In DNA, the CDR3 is TGTGCCAGCAGCTTATCGGCAGGGACAAGGGATGGCTACACCTTC.

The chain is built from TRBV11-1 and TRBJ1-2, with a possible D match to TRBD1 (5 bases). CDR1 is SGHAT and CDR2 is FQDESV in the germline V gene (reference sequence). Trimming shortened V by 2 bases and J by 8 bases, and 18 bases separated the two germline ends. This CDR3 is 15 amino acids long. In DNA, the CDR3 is TGTGCCAGCAGCTTACTAGGCCAGGGTACTCGGGGCTACACCTTC. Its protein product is CASSLLGQGTRGYTF.

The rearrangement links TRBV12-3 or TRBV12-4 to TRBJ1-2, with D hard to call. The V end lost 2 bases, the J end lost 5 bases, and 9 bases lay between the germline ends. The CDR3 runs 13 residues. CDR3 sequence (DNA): TGTGCCAGCAGTTTACGGGCCGGTTATGGCTACACCTTC. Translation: CASSLRAGYGYTF.

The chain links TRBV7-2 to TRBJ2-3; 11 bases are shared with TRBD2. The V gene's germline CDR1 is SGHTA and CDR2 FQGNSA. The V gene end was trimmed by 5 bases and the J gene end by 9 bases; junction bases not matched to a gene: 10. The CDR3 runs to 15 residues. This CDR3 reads CASSSSGGALRTQYF. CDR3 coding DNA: TGTGCCAGCAGCAGTAGCGGGGGGGCCCTGCGGACGCAGTATTTT.

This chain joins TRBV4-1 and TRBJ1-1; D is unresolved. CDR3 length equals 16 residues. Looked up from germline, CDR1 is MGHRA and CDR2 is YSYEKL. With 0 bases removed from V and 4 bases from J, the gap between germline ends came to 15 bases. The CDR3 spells CASSQDSEGFFTEAFF. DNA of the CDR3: TGCGCCAGCAGCCAAGATTCGGAAGGGTTTTTCACTGAAGCTTTCTTT.

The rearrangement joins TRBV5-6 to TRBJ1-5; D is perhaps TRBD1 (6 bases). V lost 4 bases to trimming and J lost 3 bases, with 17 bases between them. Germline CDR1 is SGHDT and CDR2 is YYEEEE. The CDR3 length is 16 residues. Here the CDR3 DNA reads TGTGCCAGCAGCCGGGGGCTAGCTGCTCTCAATCAGCCCCAGCATTTT. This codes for CASSRGLAALNQPQHF.

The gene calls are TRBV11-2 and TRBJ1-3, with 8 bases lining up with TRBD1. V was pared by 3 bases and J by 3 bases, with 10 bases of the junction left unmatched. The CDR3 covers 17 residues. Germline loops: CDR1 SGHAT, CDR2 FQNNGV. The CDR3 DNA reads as TGTGCCAGCAGCTTCATAGGGACAGGCTTGAGTGGAAACACCATATATTTT. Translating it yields CASSFIGTGLSGNTIYF.

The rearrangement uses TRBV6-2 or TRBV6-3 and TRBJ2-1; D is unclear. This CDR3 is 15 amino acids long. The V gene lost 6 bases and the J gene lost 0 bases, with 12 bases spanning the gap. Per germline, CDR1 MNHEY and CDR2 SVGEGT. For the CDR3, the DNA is TGTGCCAGCAGCCATAGAACGAGCTCCTACAATGAGCAGTTCTTC. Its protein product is CASSHRTSSYNEQFF.

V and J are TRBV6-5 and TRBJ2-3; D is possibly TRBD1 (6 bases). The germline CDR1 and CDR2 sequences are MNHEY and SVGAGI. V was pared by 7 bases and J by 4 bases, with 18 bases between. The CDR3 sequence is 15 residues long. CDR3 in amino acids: CASTPRTAYPDTQYF. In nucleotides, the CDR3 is TGTGCCAGCACCCCTAGGACAGCATATCCAGATACGCAGTATTTT.

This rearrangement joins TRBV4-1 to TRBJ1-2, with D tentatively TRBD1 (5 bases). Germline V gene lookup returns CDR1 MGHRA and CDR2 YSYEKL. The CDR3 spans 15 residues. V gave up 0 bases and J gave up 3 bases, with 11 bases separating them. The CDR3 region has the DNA TGCGCCAGCAGCCAAGATAACAGGCTCTACTATGGCTACACCTTC. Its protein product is CASSQDNRLYYGYTF.

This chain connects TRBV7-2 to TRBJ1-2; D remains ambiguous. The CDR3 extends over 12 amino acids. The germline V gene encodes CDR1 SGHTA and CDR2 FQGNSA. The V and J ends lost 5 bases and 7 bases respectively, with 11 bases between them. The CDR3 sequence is CASSTTTRGYTF. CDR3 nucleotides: TGTGCCAGCAGCACGACAACGCGTGGCTACACCTTC. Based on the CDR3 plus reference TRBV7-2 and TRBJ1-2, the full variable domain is GAGVSQSPSNKVTEKGKDVELRCDPISGHTALYWYRQSLGQGLEFLIYFQGNSAPDKSGLPSDRFSAERTGGSVSTLTIQRTQQEDSAVYLCASSTTTRGYTFGSGTRLTVV.

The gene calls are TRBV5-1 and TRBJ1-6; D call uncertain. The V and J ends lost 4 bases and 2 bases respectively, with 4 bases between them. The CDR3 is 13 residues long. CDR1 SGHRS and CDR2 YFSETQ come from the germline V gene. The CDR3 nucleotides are TGCGCCAGCAGCCGAACCTATAATTCACCCCTCCACTTT. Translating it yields CASSRTYNSPLHF. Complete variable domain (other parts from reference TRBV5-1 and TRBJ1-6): KAGVTQTPRYLIKTRGQQVTLSCSPISGHRSVSWYQQTPGQGLQFLFEYFSETQRNKGNFPGRFSGRQFSNSRSEMNVSTLELGDSALYLCASSRTYNSPLHFGNGTRLTVT.

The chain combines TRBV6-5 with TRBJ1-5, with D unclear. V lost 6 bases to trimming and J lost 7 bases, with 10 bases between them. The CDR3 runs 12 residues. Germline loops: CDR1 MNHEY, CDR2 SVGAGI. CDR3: CASRGSGQPQHF. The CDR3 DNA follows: TGTGCCAGCAGGGGGTCGGGGCAGCCCCAGCATTTT.

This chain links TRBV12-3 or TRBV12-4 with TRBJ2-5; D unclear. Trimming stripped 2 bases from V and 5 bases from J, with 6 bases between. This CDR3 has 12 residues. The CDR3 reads CASSLSVETQYF. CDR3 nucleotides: TGTGCCAGCAGTTTAAGCGTGGAGACCCAGTACTTC.

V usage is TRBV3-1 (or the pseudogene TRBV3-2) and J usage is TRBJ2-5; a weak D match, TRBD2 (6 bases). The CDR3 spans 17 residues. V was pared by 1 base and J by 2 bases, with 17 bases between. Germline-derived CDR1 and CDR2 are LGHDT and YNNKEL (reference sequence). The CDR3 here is CASSQGFGGDLQETQYF. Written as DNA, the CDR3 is TGTGCCAGCAGCCAAGGGTTTGGCGGGGACCTACAAGAGACCCAGTACTTC.

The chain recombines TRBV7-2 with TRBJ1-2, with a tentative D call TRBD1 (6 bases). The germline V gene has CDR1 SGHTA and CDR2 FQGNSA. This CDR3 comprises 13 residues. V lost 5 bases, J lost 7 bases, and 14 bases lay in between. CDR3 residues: CASSPDSSGGYTF. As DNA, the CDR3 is TGTGCCAGCAGCCCGGACAGCTCGGGTGGCTACACCTTC.

CDR3 in amino acids: CASSLAPEKGRYGYTF. The CDR3 DNA reads as TGTGCCAGCAGCTTAGCTCCCGAGAAGGGGCGCTATGGCTACACCTTC. J is TRBJ1-2 and V is TRBV7-9; a weak D match, TRBD1 (5 bases). Germline V lookup: CDR1 SEHNR, CDR2 FQNEAQ (reference sequence). The CDR3 runs to 16 residues. V was pared by 0 bases and J by 4 bases, with 15 bases between.

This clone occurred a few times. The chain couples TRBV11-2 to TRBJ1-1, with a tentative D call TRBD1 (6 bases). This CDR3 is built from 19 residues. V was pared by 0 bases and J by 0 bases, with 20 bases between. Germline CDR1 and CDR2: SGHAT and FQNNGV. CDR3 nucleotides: TGTGCCAGCAGCTTAGACTGGGGGGGACATACTTCCATGAACACTGAAGCTTTCTTT. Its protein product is CASSLDWGGHTSMNTEAFF. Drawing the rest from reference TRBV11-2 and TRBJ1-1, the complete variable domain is EAGVAQSPRYKIIEKRQSVAFWCNPISGHATLYWYQQILGQGPKLLIQFQNNGVVDDSQLPKDRFSAERLKGVDSTLKIQPAKLEDSAVYLCASSLDWGGHTSMNTEAFFGQGTRLTVV.

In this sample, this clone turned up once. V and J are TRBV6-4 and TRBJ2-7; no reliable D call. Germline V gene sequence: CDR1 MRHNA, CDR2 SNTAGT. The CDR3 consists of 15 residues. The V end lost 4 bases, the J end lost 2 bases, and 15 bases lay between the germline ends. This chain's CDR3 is CASSVEDGTPYEQYF. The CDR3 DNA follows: TGTGCCAGCAGTGTAGAAGACGGTACGCCCTACGAGCAGTACTTC.

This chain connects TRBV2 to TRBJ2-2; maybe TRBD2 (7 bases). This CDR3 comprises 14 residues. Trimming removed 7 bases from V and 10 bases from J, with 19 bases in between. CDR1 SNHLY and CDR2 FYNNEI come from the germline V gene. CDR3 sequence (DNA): TGTGCCAGCACGCGGGGGCCCGCTCAAACGGAGCTGTTTTTT. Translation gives CASTRGPAQTELFF.

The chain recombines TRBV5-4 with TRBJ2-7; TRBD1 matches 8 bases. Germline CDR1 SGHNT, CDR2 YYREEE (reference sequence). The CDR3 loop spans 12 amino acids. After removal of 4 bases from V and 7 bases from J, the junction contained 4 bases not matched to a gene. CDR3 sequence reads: CASSHDRGEQYF. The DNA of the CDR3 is TGTGCCAGCAGCCACGACAGGGGAGAGCAGTACTTC.

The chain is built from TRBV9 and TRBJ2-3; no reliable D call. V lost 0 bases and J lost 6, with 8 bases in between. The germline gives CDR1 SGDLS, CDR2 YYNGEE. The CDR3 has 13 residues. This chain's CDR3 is CASSVGRVDTQYF. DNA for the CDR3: TGTGCCAGCAGCGTAGGAAGGGTGGATACGCAGTATTTT.

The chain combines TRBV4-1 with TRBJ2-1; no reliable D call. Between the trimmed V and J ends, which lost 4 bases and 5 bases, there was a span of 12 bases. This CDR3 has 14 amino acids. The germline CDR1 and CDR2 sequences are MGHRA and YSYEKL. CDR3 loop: CASSPQIGDNEQFF. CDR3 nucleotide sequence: TGCGCCAGCAGCCCCCAAATCGGCGACAATGAGCAGTTCTTC.

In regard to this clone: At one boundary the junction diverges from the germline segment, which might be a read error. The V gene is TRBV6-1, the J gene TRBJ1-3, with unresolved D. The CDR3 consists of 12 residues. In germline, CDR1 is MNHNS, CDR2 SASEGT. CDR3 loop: CASSENGGTKDF. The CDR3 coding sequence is TGTGCCAGCAGTGAAAATGGCGGCACAAAGGATTTT.

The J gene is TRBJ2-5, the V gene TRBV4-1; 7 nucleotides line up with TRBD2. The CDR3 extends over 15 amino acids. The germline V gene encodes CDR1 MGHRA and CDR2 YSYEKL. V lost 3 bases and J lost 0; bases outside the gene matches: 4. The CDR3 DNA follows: TGCGCCAGCAGCCAGGGGGGGAATTACCAAGAGACCCAGTACTTC. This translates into CASSQGGNYQETQYF.

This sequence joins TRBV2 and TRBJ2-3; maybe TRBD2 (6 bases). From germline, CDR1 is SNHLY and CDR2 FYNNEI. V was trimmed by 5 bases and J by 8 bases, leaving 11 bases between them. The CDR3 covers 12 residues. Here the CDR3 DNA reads TGTGCCAGCAGTCCAGGGACTGGTACGCAGTATTTT. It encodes CASSPGTGTQYF.

CDR3 bases: TGTGCCATCAGTGAATTGGGACAATATGGCTACACCTTC. It is translated as CAISELGQYGYTF. V is TRBV10-3 and J is TRBJ1-2, with D perhaps matching TRBD1 (6 bases). The CDR3 loop spans 13 amino acids. CDR1 and CDR2 from the germline V gene are ENHRY and SYGVKD. V lost 3 bases and J 5 bases, leaving 10 bases between the germline ends.